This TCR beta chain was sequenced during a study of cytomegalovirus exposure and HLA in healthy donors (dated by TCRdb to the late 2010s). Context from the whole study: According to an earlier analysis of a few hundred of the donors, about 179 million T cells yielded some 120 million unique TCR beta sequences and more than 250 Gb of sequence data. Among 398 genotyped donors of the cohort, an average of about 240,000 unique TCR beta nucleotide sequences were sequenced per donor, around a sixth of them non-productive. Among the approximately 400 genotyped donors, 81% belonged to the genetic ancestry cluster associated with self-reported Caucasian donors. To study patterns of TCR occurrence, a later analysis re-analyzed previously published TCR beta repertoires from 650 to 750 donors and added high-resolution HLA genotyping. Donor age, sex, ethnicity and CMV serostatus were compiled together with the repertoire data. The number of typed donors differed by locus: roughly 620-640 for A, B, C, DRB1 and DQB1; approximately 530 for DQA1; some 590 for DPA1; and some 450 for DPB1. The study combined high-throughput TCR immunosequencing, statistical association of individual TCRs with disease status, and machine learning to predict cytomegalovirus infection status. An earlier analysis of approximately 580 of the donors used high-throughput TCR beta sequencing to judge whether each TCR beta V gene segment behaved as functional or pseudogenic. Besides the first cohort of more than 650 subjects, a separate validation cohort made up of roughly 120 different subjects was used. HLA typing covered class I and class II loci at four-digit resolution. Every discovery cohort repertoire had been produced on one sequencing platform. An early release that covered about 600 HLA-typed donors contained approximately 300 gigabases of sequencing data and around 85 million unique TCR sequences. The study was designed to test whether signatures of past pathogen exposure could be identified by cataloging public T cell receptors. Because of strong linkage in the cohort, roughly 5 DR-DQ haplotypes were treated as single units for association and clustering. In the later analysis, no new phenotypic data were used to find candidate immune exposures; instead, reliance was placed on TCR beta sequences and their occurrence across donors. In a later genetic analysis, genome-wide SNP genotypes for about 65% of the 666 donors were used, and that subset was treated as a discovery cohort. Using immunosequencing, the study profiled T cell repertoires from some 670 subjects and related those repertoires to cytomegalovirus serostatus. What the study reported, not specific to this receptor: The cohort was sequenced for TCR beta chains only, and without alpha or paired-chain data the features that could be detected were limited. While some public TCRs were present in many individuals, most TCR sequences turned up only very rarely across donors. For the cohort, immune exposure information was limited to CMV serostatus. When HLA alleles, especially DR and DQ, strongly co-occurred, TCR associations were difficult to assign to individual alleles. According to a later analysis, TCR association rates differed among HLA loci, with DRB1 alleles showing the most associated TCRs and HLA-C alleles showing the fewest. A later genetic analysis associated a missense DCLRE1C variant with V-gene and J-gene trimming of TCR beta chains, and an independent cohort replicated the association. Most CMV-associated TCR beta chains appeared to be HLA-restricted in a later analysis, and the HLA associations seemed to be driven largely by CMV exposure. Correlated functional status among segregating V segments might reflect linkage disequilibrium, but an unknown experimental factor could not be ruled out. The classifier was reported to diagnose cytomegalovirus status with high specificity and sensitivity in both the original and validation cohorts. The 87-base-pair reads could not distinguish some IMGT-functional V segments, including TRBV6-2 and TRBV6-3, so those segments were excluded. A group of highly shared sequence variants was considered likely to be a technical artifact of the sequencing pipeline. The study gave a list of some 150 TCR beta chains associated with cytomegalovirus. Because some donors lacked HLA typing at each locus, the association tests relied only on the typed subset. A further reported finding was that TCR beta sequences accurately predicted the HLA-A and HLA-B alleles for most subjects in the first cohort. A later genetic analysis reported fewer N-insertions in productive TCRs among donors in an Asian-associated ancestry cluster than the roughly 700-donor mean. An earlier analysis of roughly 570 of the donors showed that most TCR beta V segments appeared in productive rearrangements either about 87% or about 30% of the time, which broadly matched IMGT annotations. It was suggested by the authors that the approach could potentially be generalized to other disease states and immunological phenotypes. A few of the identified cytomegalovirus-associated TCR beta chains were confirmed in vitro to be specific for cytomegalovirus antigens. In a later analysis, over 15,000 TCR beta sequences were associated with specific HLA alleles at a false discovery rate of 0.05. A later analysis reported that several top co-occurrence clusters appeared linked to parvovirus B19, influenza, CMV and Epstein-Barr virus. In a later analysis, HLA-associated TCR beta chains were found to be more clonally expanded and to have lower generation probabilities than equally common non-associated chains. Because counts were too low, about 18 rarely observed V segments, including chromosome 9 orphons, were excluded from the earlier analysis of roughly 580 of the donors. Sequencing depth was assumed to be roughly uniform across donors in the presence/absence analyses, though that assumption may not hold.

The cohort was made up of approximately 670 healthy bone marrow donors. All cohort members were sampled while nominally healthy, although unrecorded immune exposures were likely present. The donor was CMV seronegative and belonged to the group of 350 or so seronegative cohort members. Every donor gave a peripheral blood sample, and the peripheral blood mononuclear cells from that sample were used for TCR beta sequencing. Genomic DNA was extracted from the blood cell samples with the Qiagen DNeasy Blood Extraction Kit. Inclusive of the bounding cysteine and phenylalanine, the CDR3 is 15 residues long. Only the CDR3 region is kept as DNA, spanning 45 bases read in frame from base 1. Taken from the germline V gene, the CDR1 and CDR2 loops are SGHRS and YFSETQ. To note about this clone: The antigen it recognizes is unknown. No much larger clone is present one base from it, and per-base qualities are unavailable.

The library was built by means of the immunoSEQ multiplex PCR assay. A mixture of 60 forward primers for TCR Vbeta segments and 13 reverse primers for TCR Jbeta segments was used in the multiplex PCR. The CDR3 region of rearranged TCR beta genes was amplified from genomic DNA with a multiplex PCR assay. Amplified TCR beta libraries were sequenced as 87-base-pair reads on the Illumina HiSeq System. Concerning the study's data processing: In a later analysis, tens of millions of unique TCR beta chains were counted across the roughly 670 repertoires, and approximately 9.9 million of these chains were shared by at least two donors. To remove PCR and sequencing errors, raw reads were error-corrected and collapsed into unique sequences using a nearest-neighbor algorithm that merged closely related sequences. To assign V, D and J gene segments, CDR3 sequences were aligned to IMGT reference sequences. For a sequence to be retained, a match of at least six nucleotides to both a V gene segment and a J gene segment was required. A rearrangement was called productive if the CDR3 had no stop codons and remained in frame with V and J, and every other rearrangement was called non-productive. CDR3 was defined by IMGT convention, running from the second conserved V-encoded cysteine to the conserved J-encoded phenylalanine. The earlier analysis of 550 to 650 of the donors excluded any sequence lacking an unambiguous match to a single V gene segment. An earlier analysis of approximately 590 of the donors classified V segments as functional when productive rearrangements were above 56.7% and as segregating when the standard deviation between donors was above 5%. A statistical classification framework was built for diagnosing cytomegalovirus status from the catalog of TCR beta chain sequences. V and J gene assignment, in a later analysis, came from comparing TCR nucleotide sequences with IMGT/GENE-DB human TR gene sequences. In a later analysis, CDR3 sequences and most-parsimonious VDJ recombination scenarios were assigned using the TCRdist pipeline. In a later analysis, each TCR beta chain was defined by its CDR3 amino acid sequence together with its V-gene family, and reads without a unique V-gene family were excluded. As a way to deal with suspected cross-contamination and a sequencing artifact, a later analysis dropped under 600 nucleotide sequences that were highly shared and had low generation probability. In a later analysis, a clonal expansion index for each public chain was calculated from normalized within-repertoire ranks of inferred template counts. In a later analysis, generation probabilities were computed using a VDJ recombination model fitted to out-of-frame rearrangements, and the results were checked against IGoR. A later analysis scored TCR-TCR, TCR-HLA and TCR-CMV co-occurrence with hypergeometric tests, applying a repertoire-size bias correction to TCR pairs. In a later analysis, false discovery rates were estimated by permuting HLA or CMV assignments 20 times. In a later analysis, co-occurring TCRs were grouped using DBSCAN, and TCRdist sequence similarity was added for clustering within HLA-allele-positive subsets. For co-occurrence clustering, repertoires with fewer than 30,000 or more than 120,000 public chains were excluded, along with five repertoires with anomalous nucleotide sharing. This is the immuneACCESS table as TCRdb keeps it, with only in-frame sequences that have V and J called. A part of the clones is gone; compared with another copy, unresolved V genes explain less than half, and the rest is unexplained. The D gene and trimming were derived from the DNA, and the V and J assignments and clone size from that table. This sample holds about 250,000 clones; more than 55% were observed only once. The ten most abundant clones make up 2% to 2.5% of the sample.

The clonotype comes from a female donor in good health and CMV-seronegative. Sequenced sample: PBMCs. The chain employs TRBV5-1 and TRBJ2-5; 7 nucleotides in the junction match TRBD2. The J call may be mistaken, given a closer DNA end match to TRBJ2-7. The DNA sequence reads TGCGCCAGCAGCTTGGATTTGGGCGGGAGCTACGAGCAGTACTTC. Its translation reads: CASSLDLGGSYEQYF.